What follows are 14 T cell receptor beta chains derived from one specimen sequenced in a study of T cells after yellow fever vaccination. TCRdb fed the 5' RACE reads into MiXCR, producing one record per CDR3 protein. This table has a few hundred thousand distinct CDR3 sequences, 13% appearing once. Sequencing used CD4+ T cells sorted from PBMCs, obtained 45 days after the yellow fever booster vaccination. Receptor source: a man aged 25-45 years who received the YFV17D yellow fever vaccine.

This clonotype has only a few counts. V and J are TRBV20-1 and TRBJ2-1; 8 bases map to TRBD2. Germline V lookup: CDR1 DFQATT, CDR2 SNEGSKA (reference sequence). Trimming at V came to 5 bases and at J to 7 bases, leaving 10 bases not matched to a gene. The CDR3 consists of 14 residues. The CDR3 nucleotides read TGCAGTGCTTGGCGGGCGGGAGGCGGGAATGAGCAGTTCTTC. This translates into CSAWRAGGGNEQFF.

The CDR3 loop is CASSISGIAAEQYF. The CDR3 bases are TGTGCCAGCAGTATTAGCGGGATTGCGGCCGAGCAGTACTTC. The rearrangement joins TRBV6-2 or TRBV6-3 to TRBJ2-7, with 8 bases fitting TRBD2. The CDR3 has 14 amino acids. Unmatched junction bases numbered 9, after V lost 5 bases and J lost 6 bases. The germline gives CDR1 MNHEY, CDR2 SVGEGT.

This clonotype was seen a handful of times. The J gene is TRBJ2-3, the V gene TRBV21-1; TRBD2, as called in the table, went unchecked against the DNA. TRBV21-1 is termed a pseudogene. The CDR3 length is 14 residues. The CDR3 is CASIASSEGDTQYF. CDR3 nucleotide sequence: TGTGCCAGCATCGCTAGCTCGGAGGGAGATACGCAGTATTTT.

A few counts support this clonotype. The chain recombines TRBV10-2 with TRBJ2-1, with TRBD1 matching 8 bases. The trim removed 3 bases at V and 8 bases at J, leaving 6 bases unmatched. Per germline, CDR1 WSHSY and CDR2 SAAADI. CDR3 size: 14 residues. The DNA for the CDR3 is TGCGCCAGCAGTGAAAGGGACAGGATACATGAGCAGTTCTTC. Its protein is CASSERDRIHEQFF.

The table lists this clonotype with a few counts. The gene calls are TRBV7-9 and TRBJ2-3; D is unclear. V was shortened by 1 base and J by 5 bases, with 10 bases between the two germline ends. This CDR3 comprises 14 residues. Germline V gives CDR1 SEHNR, CDR2 FQNEAQ (reference sequence). The CDR3 nucleotides read TGTGCCAGCAGCTTAGAAAGATGGAAAGATACGCAGTATTTT. This codes for CASSLERWKDTQYF.

This clonotype was counted a few times. The chain is built from TRBV27 and TRBJ2-3; weak D call: TRBD1 (5 bases). Between the trimmed V and J ends, which lost 2 bases and 4 bases, there was a span of 16 bases. This CDR3 comprises 16 residues. Germline CDR1 MNHEY, CDR2 SMNVEV (reference sequence). The CDR3 region is CASSLLLEGASDTQYF. The DNA for the CDR3 is TGTGCCAGCAGTTTACTCCTAGAAGGGGCTTCAGATACGCAGTATTTT.

This clonotype occurred many times. The V and J genes are TRBV28 and TRBJ1-4; 7 bases match TRBD1. This CDR3 is 15 amino acids long. Germline V lookup: CDR1 MDHEN, CDR2 SYDVKM. After removal of 3 bases from V and 7 bases from J, the junction contained 8 bases not matched to a gene. This CDR3 reads CASSFRQGGGEKLFF. The CDR3, as DNA: TGTGCCAGCAGTTTCCGACAGGGCGGCGGTGAAAAACTGTTTTTT.

This clonotype showed up just a few times. The rearrangement joins TRBV29-1 to TRBJ2-3; D is perhaps TRBD1 (6 bases). V gave up 5 bases and J gave up 2 bases, with 11 bases separating them. CDR1 and CDR2 from the germline V gene are SQVTM and ANQGSEA. There are 13 residues in the CDR3. The CDR3 coding sequence is TGCAGCGTTCGGGACACCGACACAGATACGCAGTATTTT. It codes for CSVRDTDTDTQYF.

This clonotype was found a few times. This chain uses TRBV11-2 with TRBJ2-5; 10 bases are a match to TRBD2. In germline, CDR1 is SGHAT, CDR2 FQNNGV. The CDR3 sequence is 17 residues long. V was clipped by 6 bases and J by 4 bases; unmatched bases: 14. CDR3 bases: TGTGCCAGCAGACCCCTCACGAGACTAGCGGGCCCAGAGACCCAGTACTTC. It yields the protein CASRPLTRLAGPETQYF. Combining the CDR3 with reference TRBV11-2 and TRBJ2-5 gives the whole variable domain EAGVAQSPRYKIIEKRQSVAFWCNPISGHATLYWYQQILGQGPKLLIQFQNNGVVDDSQLPKDRFSAERLKGVDSTLKIQPAKLEDSAVYLCASRPLTRLAGPETQYFGPGTRLLVL.

The chain couples TRBV7-9 to TRBJ2-1; D is possibly TRBD1 or TRBD2 (5 bases each). CDR3 length: 12 residues. CDR1 and CDR2 (germline): SEHNR, FQNEAQ (reference sequence). The CDR3 DNA reads TGTGCTCCCCGGGGCAGGGACGATGAGCAGTTCTTC. It specifies CAPRGRDDEQFF.

The chain combines TRBV7-2 with TRBJ2-5; the D is unclear. Per germline, CDR1 SGHTA and CDR2 FQGNSA. The germline V and J ends were trimmed by 5 bases and 8 bases, with 9 bases remaining between them. The CDR3 sequence is 11 residues long. The CDR3 nucleotides are TGTGCCAGCAGCGTAAGCTACACCCAGTACTTC. Translating gives CASSVSYTQYF.

This clonotype was seen more than once but under ten times. The chain joins TRBV5-6 to TRBJ1-1; 9 bases match TRBD1. V lost 5 bases to trimming and J lost 5 bases; unmatched junction nucleotides: 7. Germline CDR1 reads SGHDT; CDR2 reads YYEEEE. This CDR3 has 14 residues. The CDR3 sequence: CASSRGQGATEAFF. CDR3 nucleotide sequence: TGTGCCAGCAGTAGGGGACAGGGAGCAACTGAAGCTTTCTTT.

This clonotype was seen repeatedly, ten times or more. The rearrangement links TRBV18 to TRBJ1-2; TRBD1 is a possible D gene (5 bases). V was cut by 2 bases and J by 8 bases, with 15 bases left in between. Germline-derived CDR1 and CDR2 are KGHSH and LQKENI. The CDR3 spans 14 residues. CDR3 sequence: CASSPGNQGGGYTF. CDR3 nucleotide sequence: TGTGCCAGCTCACCAGGGAACCAGGGTGGCGGCTACACCTTC.

V usage is TRBV20-1 and J usage is TRBJ2-7; a possible D gene is TRBD2 (5 bases). CDR3 length equals 14 residues. Germline CDR1 DFQATT, CDR2 SNEGSKA (reference sequence). V was shortened by 5 bases and J by 1 base, with 15 bases between the two germline ends. The CDR3 DNA reads TGCAGTGCTGAGGGAAGTAGCAGGTCCTACGAGCAGTACTTC. Translation gives CSAEGSSRSYEQYF.